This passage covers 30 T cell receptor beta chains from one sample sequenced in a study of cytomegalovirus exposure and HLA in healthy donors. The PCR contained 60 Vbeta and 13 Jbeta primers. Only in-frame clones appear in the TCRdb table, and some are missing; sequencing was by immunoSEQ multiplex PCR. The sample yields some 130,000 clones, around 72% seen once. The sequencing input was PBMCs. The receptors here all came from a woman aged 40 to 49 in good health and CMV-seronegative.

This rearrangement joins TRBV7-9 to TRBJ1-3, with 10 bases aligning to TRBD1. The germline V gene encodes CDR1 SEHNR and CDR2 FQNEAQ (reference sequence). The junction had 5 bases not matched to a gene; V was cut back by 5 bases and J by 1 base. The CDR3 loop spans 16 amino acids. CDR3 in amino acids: CASSPGQGGSGNTIYF. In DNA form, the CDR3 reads TGTGCCAGCAGCCCAGGACAGGGGGGATCTGGAAACACCATATATTTT.

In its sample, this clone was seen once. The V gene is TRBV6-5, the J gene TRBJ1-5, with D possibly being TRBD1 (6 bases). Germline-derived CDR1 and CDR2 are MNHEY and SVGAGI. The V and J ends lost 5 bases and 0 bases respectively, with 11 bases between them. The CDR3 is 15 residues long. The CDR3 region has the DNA TGTGCCAGCAGTAACAACAGGGTTAGCAATCAGCCCCAGCATTTT. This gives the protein CASSNNRVSNQPQHF.

DNA of the CDR3: TGTGCCAGCAGGGAGGGGCGGCTAGCGGGTCCATCGGGAGCGGATACGCAGTATTTT. Translation gives CASREGRLAGPSGADTQYF. This chain joins TRBV2 and TRBJ2-3; 8 positions agree with TRBD2. The trim removed 6 bases at V and 6 bases at J, leaving 23 bases unmatched. Germline lookup yields CDR1 SNHLY and CDR2 FYNNEI. The CDR3 loop spans 19 amino acids. Combining the CDR3 with reference TRBV2 and TRBJ2-3 gives the whole variable domain EPEVTQTPSHQVTQMGQEVILRCVPISNHLYFYWYRQILGQKVEFLVSFYNNEISEKSEIFDDQFSVERPDGSNFTLKIRSTKLEDSAMYFCASREGRLAGPSGADTQYFGPGTRLTVL.

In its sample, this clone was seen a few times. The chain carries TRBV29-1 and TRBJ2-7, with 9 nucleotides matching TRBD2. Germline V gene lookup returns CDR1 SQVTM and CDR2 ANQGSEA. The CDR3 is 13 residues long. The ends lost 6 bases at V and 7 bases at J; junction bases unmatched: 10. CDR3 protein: CSVARRGGGEQYF. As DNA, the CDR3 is TGCAGCGTCGCGCGGCGGGGGGGTGGGGAGCAGTACTTC.

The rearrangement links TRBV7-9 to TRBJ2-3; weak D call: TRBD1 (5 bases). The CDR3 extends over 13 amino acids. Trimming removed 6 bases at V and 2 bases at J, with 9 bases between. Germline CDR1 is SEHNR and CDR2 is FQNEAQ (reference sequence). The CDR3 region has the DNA TGTGCCAGCAGGGCCAGGGTCACAGATACGCAGTATTTT. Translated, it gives CASRARVTDTQYF.

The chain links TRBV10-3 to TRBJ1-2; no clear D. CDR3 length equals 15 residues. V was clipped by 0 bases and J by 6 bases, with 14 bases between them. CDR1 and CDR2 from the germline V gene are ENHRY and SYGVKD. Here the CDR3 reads CAISESVSGENGYTF. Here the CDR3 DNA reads TGTGCCATCAGTGAGTCAGTTAGTGGAGAAAATGGCTACACCTTC.

CDR3 coding DNA: TGTGCCAGCAGCCGCCTAACTAGCGGGGAGACCCAGTACTTC. Its translation: CASSRLTSGETQYF. The chain couples TRBV7-9 to TRBJ2-5, with 9 bases that match TRBD2. With V trimmed by 5 bases and J by 5 bases, 6 bases remained unmatched. Germline V gene lookup returns CDR1 SEHNR and CDR2 FQNEAQ (reference sequence). This CDR3 has 14 amino acids. Drawing the rest from reference TRBV7-9 and TRBJ2-5, the complete variable domain is DTGVSQNPRHKITKRGQNVTFRCDPISEHNRLYWYRQTLGQGPEFLTYFQNEAQLEKSRLLSDRFSAERPKGSFSTLEIQRTEQGDSAMYLCASSRLTSGETQYFGPGTRLLVL.

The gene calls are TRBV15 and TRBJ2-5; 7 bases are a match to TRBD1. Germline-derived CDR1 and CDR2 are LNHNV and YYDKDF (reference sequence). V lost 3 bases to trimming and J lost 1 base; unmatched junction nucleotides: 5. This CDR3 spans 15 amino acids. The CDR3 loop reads CATSRQGTVQETQYF. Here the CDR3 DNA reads TGTGCCACCAGCAGGCAAGGGACAGTCCAAGAGACCCAGTACTTC.

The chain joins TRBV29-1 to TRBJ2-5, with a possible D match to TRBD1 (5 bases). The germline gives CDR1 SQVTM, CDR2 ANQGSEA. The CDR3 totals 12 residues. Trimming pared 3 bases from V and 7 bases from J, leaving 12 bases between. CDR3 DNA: TGCAGCGTTGACTCAGGGAAGGGGACCCAGTACTTC. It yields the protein CSVDSGKGTQYF.

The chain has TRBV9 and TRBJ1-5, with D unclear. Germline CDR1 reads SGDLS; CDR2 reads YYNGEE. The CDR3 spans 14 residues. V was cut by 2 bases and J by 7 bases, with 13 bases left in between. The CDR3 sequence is CASSVTADGQPQHF. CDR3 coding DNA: TGTGCCAGCAGCGTGACTGCCGACGGGCAGCCCCAGCATTTT.

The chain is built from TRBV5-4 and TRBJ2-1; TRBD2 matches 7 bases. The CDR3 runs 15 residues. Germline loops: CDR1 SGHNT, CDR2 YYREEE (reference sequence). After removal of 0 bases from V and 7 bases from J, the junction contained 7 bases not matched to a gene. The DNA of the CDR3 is TGTGCCAGCAGCTTGGCTTCCGGGAGGATAAATGAGCAGTTCTTC. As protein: CASSLASGRINEQFF.

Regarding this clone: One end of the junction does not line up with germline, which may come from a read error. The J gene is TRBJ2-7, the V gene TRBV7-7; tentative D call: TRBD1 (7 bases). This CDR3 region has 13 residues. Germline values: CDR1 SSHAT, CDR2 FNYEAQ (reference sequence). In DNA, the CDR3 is TGTGCTAGCAGCTTAAGGCAGGGGGGCGAGCAGTACTTC. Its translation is CASSLRQGGEQYF.

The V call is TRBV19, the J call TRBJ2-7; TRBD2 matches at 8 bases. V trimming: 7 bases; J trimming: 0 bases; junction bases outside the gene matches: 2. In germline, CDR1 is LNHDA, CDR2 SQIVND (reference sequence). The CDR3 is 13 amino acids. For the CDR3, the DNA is TGTGCCAGTATGGCGGGGGGCTCCTACGAGCAGTACTTC. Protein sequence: CASMAGGSYEQYF.

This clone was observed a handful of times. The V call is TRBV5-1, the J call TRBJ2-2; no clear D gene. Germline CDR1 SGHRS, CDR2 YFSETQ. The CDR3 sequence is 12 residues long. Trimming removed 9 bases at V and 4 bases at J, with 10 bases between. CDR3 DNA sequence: TGCGCCACAGGCCCCGGCACCGGGGAGCTGTTTTTT. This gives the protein CATGPGTGELFF.

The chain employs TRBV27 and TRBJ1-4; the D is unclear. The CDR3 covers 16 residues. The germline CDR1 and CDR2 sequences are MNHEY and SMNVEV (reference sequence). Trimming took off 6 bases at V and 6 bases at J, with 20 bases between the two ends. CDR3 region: CASSPFGDITHEKLFF. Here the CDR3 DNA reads TGTGCCAGCAGCCCCTTCGGCGACATCACCCATGAAAAACTGTTTTTT.

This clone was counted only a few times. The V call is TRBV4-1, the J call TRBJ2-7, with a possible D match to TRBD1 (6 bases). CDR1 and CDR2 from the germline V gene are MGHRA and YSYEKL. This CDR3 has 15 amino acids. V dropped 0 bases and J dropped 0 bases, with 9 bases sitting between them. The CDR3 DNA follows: TGCGCCAGCAGCCAAGATGGACAGTCCTCCTACGAGCAGTACTTC. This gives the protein CASSQDGQSSYEQYF.

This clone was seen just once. The CDR3 nucleotides are TGTGCCAGCAGTTACGACAGGGGGCTTTTACAGACCTTC. Its translation: CASSYDRGLLQTF. The chain is built from TRBV6-6 and TRBJ1-2; 10 bases fit TRBD1. Germline values: CDR1 MNHNY, CDR2 SVGAGI (reference sequence). With 2 bases clipped from V and 14 bases from J, the junction kept 8 bases outside the gene matches. The CDR3 contains 13 residues.

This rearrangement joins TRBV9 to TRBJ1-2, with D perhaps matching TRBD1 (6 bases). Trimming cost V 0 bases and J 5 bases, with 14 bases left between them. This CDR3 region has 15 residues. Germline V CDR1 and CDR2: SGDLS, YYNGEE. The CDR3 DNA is TGTGCCAGCAGCGTAGAGGGGGGGGTACCTTATGGCTACACCTTC. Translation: CASSVEGGVPYGYTF.

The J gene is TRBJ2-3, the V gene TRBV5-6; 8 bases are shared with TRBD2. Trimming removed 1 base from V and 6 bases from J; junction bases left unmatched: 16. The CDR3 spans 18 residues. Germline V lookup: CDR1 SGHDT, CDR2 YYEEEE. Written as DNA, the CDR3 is TGTGCCAGCAGCTTGCAAGTGGGACTAGATTTTTTTAAGGATACGCAGTATTTT. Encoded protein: CASSLQVGLDFFKDTQYF.

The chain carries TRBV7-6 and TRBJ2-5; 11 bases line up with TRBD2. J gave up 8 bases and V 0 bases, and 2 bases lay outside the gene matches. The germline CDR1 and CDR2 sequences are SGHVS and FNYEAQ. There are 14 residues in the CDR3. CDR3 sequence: CASSLATSGVTQYF. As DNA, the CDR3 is TGTGCCAGCAGCTTAGCGACTAGCGGGGTAACCCAGTACTTC. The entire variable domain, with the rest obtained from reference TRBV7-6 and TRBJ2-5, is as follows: GAGVSQSPRYKVTKRGQDVALRCDPISGHVSLYWYRQALGQGPEFLTYFNYEAQQDKSGLPNDRFSAERPEGSISTLTIQRTEQRDSAMYRCASSLATSGVTQYFGPGTRLLVL.

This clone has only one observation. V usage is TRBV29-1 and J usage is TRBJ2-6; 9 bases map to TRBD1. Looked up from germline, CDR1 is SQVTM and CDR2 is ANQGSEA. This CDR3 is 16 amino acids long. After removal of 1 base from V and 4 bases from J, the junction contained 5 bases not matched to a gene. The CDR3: CSVEGDRVTGANVLTF. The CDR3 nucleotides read TGCAGCGTTGAAGGGGACAGGGTAACCGGGGCCAACGTCCTGACTTTC.

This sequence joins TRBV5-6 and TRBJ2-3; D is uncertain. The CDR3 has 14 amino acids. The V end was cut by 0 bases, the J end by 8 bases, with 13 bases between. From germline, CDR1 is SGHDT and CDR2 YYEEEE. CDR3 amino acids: CASSLASSRGTQYF. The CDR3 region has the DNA TGTGCCAGCAGCTTGGCCTCCTCGCGTGGTACGCAGTATTTT.

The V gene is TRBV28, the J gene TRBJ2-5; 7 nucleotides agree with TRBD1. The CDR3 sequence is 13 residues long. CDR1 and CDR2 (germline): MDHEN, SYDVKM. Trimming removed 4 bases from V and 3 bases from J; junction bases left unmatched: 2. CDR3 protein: CASSSGTEETQYF. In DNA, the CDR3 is TGTGCCAGCAGTTCCGGGACAGAAGAGACCCAGTACTTC.

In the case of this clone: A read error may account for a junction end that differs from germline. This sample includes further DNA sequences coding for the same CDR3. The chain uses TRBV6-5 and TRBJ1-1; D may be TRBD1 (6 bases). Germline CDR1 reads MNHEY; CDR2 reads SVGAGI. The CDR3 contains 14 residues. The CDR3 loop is CASSYVSANREAFF. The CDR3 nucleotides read TGTGCCAGCAGTTATGTCTCCGCGAACAGGGAAGCCTTCTTT.

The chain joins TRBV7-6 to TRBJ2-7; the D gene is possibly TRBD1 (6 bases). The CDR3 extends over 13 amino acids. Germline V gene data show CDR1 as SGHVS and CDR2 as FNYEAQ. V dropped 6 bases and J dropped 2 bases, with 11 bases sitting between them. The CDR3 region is CASSKGDAYEQYF. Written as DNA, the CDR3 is TGTGCCAGCAGTAAGGGGGATGCCTACGAGCAGTACTTC. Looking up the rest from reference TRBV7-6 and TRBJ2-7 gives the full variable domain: GAGVSQSPRYKVTKRGQDVALRCDPISGHVSLYWYRQALGQGPEFLTYFNYEAQQDKSGLPNDRFSAERPEGSISTLTIQRTEQRDSAMYRCASSKGDAYEQYFGPGTRLTVT.

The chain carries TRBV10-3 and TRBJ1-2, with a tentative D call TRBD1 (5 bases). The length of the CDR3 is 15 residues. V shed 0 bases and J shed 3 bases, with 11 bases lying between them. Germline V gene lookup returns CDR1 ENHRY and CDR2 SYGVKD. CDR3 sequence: CAISESKTGDYGYTF. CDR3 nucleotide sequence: TGTGCCATCAGTGAGTCAAAAACGGGGGACTATGGCTACACCTTC.

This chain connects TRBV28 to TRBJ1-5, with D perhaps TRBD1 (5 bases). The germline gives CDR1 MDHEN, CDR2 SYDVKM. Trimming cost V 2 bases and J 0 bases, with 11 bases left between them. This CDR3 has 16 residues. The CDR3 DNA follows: TGTGCCAGCAGTTTAGCCCGACAGTATAGCAATCAGCCCCAGCATTTT. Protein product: CASSLARQYSNQPQHF.

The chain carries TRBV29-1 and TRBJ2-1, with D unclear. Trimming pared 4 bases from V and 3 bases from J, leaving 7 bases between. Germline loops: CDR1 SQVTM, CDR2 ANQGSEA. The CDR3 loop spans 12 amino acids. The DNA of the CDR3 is TGCAGCGTTGGAGCGTACTACAATGAGCAGTTCTTC. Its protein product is CSVGAYYNEQFF.

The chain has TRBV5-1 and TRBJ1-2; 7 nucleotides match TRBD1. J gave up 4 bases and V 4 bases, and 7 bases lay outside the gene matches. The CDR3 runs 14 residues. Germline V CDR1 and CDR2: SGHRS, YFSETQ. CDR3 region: CASSKGTDFYGYTF. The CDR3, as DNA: TGCGCCAGCAGCAAAGGGACAGACTTCTATGGCTACACCTTC.

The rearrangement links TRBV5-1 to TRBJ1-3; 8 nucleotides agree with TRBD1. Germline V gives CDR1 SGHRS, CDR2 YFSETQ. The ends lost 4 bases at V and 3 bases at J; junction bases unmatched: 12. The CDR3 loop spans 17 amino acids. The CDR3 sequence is CASSSTGTGRGGNTIYF. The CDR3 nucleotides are TGCGCCAGCAGCAGCACCGGGACAGGAAGAGGTGGAAACACCATATATTTT. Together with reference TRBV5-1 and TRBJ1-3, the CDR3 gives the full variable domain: KAGVTQTPRYLIKTRGQQVTLSCSPISGHRSVSWYQQTPGQGLQFLFEYFSETQRNKGNFPGRFSGRQFSNSRSEMNVSTLELGDSALYLCASSSTGTGRGGNTIYFGEGSWLTVV.